Shown below are 14 T cell receptor beta chains from a single sample sequenced in a study of T cell changes during pregnancy in multiple sclerosis. Only in-frame clones appear in the TCRdb table, and some are missing; sequencing was by immunoSEQ multiplex PCR. The sample yields 40,000 or so clones, 91% seen once. The sample in question was CD8+ T cells from peripheral blood mononuclear cells, obtained in the second trimester of pregnancy. These receptors all stem from a female donor with multiple sclerosis, enrolled in a pregnancy study.

The genes are TRBV27 and TRBJ2-7, with TRBD1 as a possible D gene (6 bases). The CDR3 extends over 14 amino acids. V gave up 6 bases and J gave up 2 bases, with 14 bases separating them. The V gene's germline CDR1 is MNHEY and CDR2 SMNVEV (reference sequence). The CDR3 nucleotides read TGTGCCAGCAGCTCGAACAGGGATCCCTACGAGCAGTACTTC. Protein product: CASSSNRDPYEQYF.

V and J are TRBV14 and TRBJ1-2; D is undetermined. CDR1 and CDR2 (germline): SGHDN, FVKESK. This CDR3 spans 12 amino acids. V dropped 8 bases and J dropped 8 bases, with 15 bases sitting between them. CDR3 in DNA: TGTGCCAGCCATTCCCCGACTGGAGGCTACACCTTC. Amino acids: CASHSPTGGYTF.

The chain links TRBV30 to TRBJ1-1; TRBD1 agrees at 7 bases. The CDR3 loop spans 15 amino acids. The germline gives CDR1 GTSNPN, CDR2 SVGIG (reference sequence). V shed 2 bases and J 0 bases; nucleotides not matched to a gene: 6. The CDR3 reads CAWSTTTGMNTEAFF. CDR3 sequence (DNA): TGTGCCTGGAGTACTACGACAGGGATGAACACTGAAGCTTTCTTT.

The V gene is TRBV19, the J gene TRBJ2-3, with 8 bases lining up with TRBD1. Germline V lookup: CDR1 LNHDA, CDR2 SQIVND (reference sequence). Germline trimming cut 5 bases from V and 4 bases from J; bases unmatched to any gene: 2. The CDR3 is made up of 13 amino acids. This CDR3 is CASSSGGADTQYF. CDR3 coding DNA: TGTGCCAGTAGTTCAGGGGGCGCAGATACGCAGTATTTT.

In DNA, the CDR3 is TGTGCCAGTAGTGTAACCGGGACAGGAGAATCCTTCACTTACTACGAGCAGTACTTC. It is translated as CASSVTGTGESFTYYEQYF. The chain uses TRBV19 and TRBJ2-7; 8 bases are a match to TRBD1. With V trimmed by 5 bases and J by 3 bases, 21 bases remained unmatched. The CDR3 sequence is 19 residues long. CDR1 is LNHDA and CDR2 is SQIVND in the germline V gene (reference sequence).

The chain uses TRBV4-3 and TRBJ1-1, with D possibly matching TRBD1 (5 bases). The germline CDR1 and CDR2 sequences are LGHNA and YSLEER. The CDR3 is made up of 15 amino acids. Trimming pared 0 bases from V and 4 bases from J, leaving 12 bases between. The CDR3 spells CASSQDRWGGTEAFF. CDR3 in DNA: TGCGCCAGCAGCCAAGATAGGTGGGGGGGCACTGAAGCTTTCTTT.

V gene TRBV4-3 combines with J gene TRBJ1-2; D may be TRBD1 (5 bases). V was pared by 0 bases and J by 0 bases, with 26 bases between. This CDR3 has 21 residues. CDR1 and CDR2 from the germline V gene are LGHNA and YSLEER. The CDR3 DNA is TGCGCCAGCAGCCAAGAGGCGGCGGGACGGCTACTATATGCCGCTAACTATGGCTACACCTTC. This translates into CASSQEAAGRLLYAANYGYTF.

This chain links TRBV9 with TRBJ2-3; 11 bases are shared with TRBD2. The germline V gene encodes CDR1 SGDLS and CDR2 YYNGEE. The CDR3 totals 16 residues. The V and J ends lost 3 bases and 0 bases, in that order; junction bases with no gene match: 3. CDR3: CASSDSGGVSTDTQYF. The CDR3 DNA is TGTGCCAGCAGCGATAGCGGGGGGGTTAGCACAGATACGCAGTATTTT.

The chain joins TRBV29-1 to TRBJ1-2, with TRBD1 as a possible D gene (5 bases). The germline V and J ends were trimmed by 7 bases and 2 bases, with 11 bases remaining between them. Germline V CDR1 and CDR2: SQVTM, ANQGSEA. There are 12 residues in the CDR3. The CDR3 loop reads CSAITGNYGYTF. For the CDR3, the DNA is TGCAGCGCAATCACAGGAAACTATGGCTACACCTTC.

The chain combines TRBV30 with TRBJ1-2; possibly TRBD1 for D (5 bases). V was pared by 0 bases and J by 5 bases, with 7 bases between. This CDR3 contains 12 residues. Per the germline V gene, CDR1 is GTSNPN and CDR2 is SVGIG (reference sequence). The CDR3 DNA reads as TGTGCCTGGAGTGTACGGGGGTATGGCTACACCTTC. Amino acid sequence: CAWSVRGYGYTF.

The V and J genes are TRBV2 and TRBJ1-5; the D is unclear. This CDR3 has 15 residues. Germline-derived CDR1 and CDR2 are SNHLY and FYNNEI. Deletions cut 5 bases from V and 4 bases from J, with 15 bases between. This CDR3 is CASSKDSGRNQPQHF. The CDR3 region has the DNA TGTGCCAGCAGTAAGGACTCGGGCAGGAATCAGCCCCAGCATTTT.

The table lists this clone with many counts. The chain recombines TRBV30 with TRBJ1-1; D perhaps matches TRBD1 (5 bases). Germline V CDR1 and CDR2: GTSNPN, SVGIG (reference sequence). The CDR3 length is 18 residues. V lost 4 bases and J 3 bases, leaving 27 bases between the germline ends. The CDR3 protein is CAWTPGFGRAGGDTEAFF. The CDR3 coding sequence is TGTGCCTGGACCCCCGGTTTTGGCAGGGCCGGTGGTGACACTGAAGCTTTCTTT.

The CDR3 DNA is TGTGCCAGCAGGGATCCGGGACAGGTTGTCTACGAGCAGTACTTC. It codes for CASRDPGQVVYEQYF. This sequence joins TRBV2 and TRBJ2-7, with TRBD1 matching 8 bases. Trimming cost V 6 bases and J 3 bases; bases outside gene matches: 10. In germline, CDR1 is SNHLY, CDR2 FYNNEI. The CDR3 has 15 residues.

The chain couples TRBV27 to TRBJ2-7; maybe TRBD2 (6 bases). The CDR3 length is 16 residues. The V gene's germline CDR1 is MNHEY and CDR2 SMNVEV (reference sequence). Trimming took off 2 bases at V and 3 bases at J, with 17 bases between the two ends. The CDR3: CASSLGSTRVFYEQYF. The CDR3 coding sequence is TGTGCCAGCAGTTTAGGCTCGACTAGAGTATTCTACGAGCAGTACTTC.